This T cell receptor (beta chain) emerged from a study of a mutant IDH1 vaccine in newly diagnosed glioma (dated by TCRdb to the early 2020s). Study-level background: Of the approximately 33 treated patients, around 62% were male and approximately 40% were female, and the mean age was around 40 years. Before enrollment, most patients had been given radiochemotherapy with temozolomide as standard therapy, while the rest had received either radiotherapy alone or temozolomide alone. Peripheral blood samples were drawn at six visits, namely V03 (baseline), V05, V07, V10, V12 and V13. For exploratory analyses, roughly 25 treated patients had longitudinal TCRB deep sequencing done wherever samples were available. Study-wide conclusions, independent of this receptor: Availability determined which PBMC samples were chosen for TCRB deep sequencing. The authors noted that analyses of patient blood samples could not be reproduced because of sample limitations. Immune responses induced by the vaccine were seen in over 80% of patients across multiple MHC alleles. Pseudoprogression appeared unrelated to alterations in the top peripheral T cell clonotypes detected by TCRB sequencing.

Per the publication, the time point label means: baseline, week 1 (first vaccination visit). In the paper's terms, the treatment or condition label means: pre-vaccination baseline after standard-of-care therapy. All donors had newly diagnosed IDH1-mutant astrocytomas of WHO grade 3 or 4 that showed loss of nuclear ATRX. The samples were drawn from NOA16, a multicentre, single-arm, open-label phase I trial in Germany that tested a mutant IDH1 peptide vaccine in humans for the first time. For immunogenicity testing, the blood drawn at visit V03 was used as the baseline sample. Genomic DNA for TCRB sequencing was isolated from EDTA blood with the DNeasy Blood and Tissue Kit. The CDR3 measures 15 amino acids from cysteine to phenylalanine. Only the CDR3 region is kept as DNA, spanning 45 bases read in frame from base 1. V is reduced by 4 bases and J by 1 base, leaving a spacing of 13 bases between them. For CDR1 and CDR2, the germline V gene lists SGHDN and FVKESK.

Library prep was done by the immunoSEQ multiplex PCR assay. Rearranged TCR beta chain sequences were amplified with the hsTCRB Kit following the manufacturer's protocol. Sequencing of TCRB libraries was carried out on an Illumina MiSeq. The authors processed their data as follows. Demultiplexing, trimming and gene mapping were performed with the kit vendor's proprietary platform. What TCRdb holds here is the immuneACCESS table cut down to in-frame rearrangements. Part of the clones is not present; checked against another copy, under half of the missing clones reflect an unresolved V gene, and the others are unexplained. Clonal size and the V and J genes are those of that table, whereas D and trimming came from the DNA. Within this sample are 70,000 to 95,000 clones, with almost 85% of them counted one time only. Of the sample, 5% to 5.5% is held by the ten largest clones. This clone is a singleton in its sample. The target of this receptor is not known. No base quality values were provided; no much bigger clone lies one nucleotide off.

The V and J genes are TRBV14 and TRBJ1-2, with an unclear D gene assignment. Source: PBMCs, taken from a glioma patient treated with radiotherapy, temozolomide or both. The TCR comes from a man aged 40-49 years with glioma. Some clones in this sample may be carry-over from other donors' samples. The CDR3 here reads CASSLRPGVNYGYTF. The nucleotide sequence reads TGTGCCAGCAGCCTGAGGCCAGGAGTTAACTATGGCTACACCTTC.